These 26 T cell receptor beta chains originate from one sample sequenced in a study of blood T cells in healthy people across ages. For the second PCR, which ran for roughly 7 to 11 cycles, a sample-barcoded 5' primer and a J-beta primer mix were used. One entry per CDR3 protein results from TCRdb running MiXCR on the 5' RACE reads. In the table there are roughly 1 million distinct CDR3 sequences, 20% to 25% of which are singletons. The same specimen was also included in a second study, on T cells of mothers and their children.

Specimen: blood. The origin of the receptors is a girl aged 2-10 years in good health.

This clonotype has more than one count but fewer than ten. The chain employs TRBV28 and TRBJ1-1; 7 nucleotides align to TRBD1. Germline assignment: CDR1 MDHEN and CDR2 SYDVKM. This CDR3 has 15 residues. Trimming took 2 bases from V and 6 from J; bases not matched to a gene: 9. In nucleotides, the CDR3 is TGTGCCAGCAGTTTAGTAGGGGGCGGGTTCGCTGAAGCTTTCTTT. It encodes CASSLVGGGFAEAFF.

The CDR3 nucleotides are TGCAGTGCCAGACGACAAAACTTGGGAGAGACCCAGTACTTC. It specifies CSARRQNLGETQYF. The chain carries TRBV20-1 and TRBJ2-5; D remains ambiguous. Looked up from germline, CDR1 is DFQATT and CDR2 is SNEGSKA (reference sequence). The CDR3 contains 14 residues. Between the trimmed V and J ends, which lost 6 bases and 4 bases, there was a span of 18 bases.

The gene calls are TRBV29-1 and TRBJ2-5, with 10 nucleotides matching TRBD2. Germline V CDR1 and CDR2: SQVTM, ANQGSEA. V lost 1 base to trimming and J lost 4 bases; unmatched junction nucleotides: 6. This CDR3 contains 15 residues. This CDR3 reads CSVEGSSGRGETQYF. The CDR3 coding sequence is TGCAGCGTTGAAGGTTCTAGCGGGAGAGGAGAGACCCAGTACTTC.

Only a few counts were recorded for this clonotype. The CDR3 protein is CSVARLTTSGRIQWNYNEQFF. DNA of the CDR3: TGCAGCGTTGCACGACTCACGACTAGCGGGAGGATCCAATGGAACTACAATGAGCAGTTCTTC. The genes are TRBV29-1 and TRBJ2-1, with 13 bases aligning to TRBD2. After removal of 4 bases from V and 3 bases from J, the junction contained 21 bases not matched to a gene. CDR3 length equals 21 residues. Germline V gives CDR1 SQVTM, CDR2 ANQGSEA.

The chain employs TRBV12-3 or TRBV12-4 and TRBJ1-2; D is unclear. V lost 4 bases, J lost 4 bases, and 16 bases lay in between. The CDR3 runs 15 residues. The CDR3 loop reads CASSYPGQETYGYTF. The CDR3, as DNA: TGTGCCAGCAGTTACCCCGGGCAGGAGACCTATGGCTACACCTTC.

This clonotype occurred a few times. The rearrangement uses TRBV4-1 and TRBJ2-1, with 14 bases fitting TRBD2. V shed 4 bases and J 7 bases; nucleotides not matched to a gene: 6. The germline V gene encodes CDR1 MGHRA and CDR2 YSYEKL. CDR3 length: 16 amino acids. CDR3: CASSPQGTSGGNEQFF. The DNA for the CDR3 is TGCGCCAGCAGCCCCCAAGGGACTAGCGGGGGAAATGAGCAGTTCTTC.

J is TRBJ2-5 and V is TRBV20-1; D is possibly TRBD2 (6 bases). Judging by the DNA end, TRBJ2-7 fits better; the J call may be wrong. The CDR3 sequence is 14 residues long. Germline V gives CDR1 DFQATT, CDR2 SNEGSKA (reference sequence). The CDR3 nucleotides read TGCAGTGCTAGAGGATCGGGAGAGGGCTACGAGCAGTACTTC. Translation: CSARGSGEGYEQYF.

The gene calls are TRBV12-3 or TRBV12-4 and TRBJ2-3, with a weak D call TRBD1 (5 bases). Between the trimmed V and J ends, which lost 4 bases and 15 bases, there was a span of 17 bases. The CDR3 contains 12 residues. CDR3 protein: CASSWGTDAEYF. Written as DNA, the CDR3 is TGTGCCAGCAGTTGGGGCACAGATGCGGAATATTTT.

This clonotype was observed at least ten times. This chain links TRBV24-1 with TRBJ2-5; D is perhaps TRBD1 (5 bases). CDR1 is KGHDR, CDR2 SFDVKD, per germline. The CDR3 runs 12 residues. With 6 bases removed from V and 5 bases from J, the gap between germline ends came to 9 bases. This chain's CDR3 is CATSRGRETQYF. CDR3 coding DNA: TGTGCCACCAGTAGGGGCCGGGAGACCCAGTACTTC.

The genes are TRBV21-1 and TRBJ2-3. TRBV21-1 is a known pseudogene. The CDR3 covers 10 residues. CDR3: CARRTDTQYF. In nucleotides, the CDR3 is TGTGCCCGACGCACAGATACGCAGTATTTT.

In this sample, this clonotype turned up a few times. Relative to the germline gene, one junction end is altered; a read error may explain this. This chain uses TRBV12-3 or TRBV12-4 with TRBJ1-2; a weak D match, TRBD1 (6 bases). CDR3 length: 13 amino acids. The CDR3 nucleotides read TGTGCTAGCAGTTTAGACGTAGGGGGGGGCTACACCTTC. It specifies CASSLDVGGGYTF.

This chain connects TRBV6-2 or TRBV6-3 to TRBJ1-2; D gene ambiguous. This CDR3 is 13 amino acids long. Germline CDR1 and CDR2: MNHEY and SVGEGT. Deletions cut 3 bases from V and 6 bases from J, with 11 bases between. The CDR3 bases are TGTGCCAGCAGTTATCTCCAGGTCGATGGCTACACCTTC. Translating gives CASSYLQVDGYTF.

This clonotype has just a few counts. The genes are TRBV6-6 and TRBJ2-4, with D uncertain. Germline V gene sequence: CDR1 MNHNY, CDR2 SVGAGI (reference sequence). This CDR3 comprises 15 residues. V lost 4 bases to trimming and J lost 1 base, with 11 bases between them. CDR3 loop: CASSSPQTAKNIQYF. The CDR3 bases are TGTGCCAGCAGTTCCCCCCAAACCGCCAAAAACATTCAGTACTTC.

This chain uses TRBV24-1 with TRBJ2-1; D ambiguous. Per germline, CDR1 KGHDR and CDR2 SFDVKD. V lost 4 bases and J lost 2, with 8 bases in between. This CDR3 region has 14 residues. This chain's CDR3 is CATSDAVTYNEQFF. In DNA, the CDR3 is TGTGCCACCAGTGACGCAGTAACCTACAATGAGCAGTTCTTC.

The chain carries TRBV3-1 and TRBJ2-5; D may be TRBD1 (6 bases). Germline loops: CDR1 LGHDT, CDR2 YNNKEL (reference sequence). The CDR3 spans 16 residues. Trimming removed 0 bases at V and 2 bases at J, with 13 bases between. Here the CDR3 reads CASSQDRIGQQETQYF. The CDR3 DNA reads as TGTGCCAGCAGCCAAGATAGAATTGGACAGCAAGAGACCCAGTACTTC.

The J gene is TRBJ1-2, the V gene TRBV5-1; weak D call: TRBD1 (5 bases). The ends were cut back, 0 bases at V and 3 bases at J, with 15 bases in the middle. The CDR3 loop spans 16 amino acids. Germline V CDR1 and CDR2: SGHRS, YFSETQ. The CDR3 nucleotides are TGCGCCAGCAGCTTGGGAGACAGAAGAGATCACTATGGCTACACCTTC. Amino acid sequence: CASSLGDRRDHYGYTF.

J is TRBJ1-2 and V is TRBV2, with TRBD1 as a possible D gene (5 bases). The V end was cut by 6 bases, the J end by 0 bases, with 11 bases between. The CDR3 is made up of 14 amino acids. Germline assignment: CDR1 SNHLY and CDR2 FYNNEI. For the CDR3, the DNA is TGTGCCAGCAGGGGCCCAGGGACTAACTATGGCTACACCTTC. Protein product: CASRGPGTNYGYTF.

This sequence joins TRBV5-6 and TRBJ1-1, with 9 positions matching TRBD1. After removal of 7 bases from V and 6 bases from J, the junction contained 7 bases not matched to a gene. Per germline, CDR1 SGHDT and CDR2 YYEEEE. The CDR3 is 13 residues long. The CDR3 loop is CASRTGEEAEAFF. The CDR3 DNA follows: TGTGCCAGCCGGACAGGGGAGGAGGCTGAAGCTTTCTTT.

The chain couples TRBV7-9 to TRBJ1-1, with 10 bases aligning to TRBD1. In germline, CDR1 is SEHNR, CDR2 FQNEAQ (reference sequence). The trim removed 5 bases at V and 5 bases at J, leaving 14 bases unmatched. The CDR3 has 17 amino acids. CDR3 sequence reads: CASSQIPGQGSVTEAFF. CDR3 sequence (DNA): TGTGCCAGCAGCCAGATCCCGGGACAGGGGAGCGTAACTGAAGCTTTCTTT.

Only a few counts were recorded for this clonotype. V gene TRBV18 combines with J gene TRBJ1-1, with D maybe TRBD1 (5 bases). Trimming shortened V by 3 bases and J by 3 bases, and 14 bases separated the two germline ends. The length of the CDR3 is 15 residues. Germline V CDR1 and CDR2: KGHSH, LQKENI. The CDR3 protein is CASSPDQGYYTEAFF. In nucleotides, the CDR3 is TGTGCCAGCTCACCTGACCAGGGTTATTACACTGAAGCTTTCTTT.

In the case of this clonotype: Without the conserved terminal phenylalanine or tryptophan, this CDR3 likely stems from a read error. The CDR3: CASSLAETQYL. The CDR3 region has the DNA TGTGCCAGCAGCTTAGCAGAGACCCAGTACTTA. J is TRBJ2-5 and V is TRBV6-5; no definite D call. Germline assignment: CDR1 MNHEY and CDR2 SVGAGI. V was pared by 6 bases and J by 4 bases, with 6 bases between. CDR3 length: 11 amino acids.

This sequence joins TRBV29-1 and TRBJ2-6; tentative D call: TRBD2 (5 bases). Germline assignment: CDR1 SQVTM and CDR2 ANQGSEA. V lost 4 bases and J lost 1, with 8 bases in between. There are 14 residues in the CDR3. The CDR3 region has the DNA TGCAGCGTTGGTGAGGGTTCTGGGGCCAACGTCCTGACTTTC. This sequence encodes CSVGEGSGANVLTF.

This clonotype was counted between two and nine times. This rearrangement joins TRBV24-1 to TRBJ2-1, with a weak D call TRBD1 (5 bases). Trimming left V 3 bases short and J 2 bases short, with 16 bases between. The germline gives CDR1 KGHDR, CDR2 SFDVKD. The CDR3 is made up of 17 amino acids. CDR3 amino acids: CATSDPSTVGTYNEQFF. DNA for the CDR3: TGTGCCACCAGTGATCCGTCGACAGTTGGTACCTACAATGAGCAGTTCTTC.

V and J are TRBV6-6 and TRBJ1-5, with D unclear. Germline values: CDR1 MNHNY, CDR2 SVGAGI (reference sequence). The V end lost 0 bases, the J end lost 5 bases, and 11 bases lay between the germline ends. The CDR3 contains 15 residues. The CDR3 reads CASSYSNLRDQPQHF. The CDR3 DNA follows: TGTGCCAGCAGTTACTCGAACCTCCGAGATCAGCCCCAGCATTTT.

CDR3 sequence reads: CASSFGGSKKETQYF. The DNA for the CDR3 is TGCGCCAGCAGCTTCGGCGGGAGTAAGAAAGAGACCCAGTACTTC. The V and J genes are TRBV5-1 and TRBJ2-5; 7 bases are shared with TRBD2. The germline V gene encodes CDR1 SGHRS and CDR2 YFSETQ. After removal of 2 bases from V and 3 bases from J, the junction contained 7 bases not matched to a gene. The CDR3 is 15 amino acids.

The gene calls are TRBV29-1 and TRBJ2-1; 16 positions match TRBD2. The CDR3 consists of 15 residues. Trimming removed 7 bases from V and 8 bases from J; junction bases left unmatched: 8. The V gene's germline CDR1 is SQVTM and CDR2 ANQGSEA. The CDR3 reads CSAGTSGGVRDEQFF. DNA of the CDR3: TGCAGCGCCGGGACTAGCGGGGGGGTGAGGGATGAGCAGTTCTTC.